The next 3 T cell receptor beta chains were all read from a single sample in a study of OX40 agonist ivuxolimab in advanced cancers. Sequencing was performed with immunoSEQ multiplex PCR; in TCRdb, only in-frame clones are kept and a portion is missing. The table shows tens of thousands of clones, with approximately 80% occurring only once. The source was CD4+ or CD8+ T cells sorted from blood, collected in a trial of the OX40 agonist ivuxolimab. The receptors derive from an adult with an advanced solid tumor such as melanoma, head and neck, liver or kidney cancer.

This chain links TRBV2 with TRBJ2-7; 9 bases are a match to TRBD1. The CDR3 is 12 residues long. V dropped 10 bases and J dropped 4; count of bases not matched to a gene: 5. The germline V gene encodes CDR1 SNHLY and CDR2 FYNNEI. The CDR3 region is CATSTGGYEQYF. Here the CDR3 DNA reads TGTGCCACCTCGACAGGGGGGTACGAGCAGTACTTC. Drawing the rest from reference TRBV2 and TRBJ2-7, the complete variable domain is EPEVTQTPSHQVTQMGQEVILRCVPISNHLYFYWYRQILGQKVEFLVSFYNNEISEKSEIFDDQFSVERPDGSNFTLKIRSTKLEDSAMYFCATSTGGYEQYFGPGTRLTVT.

This chain uses TRBV4-3 with TRBJ2-3; 9 bases align to TRBD2. The ends lost 4 bases at V and 6 bases at J; junction bases unmatched: 5. The CDR3 runs to 14 residues. CDR1 and CDR2 (germline): LGHNA, YSLEER. The CDR3 reads CASSPAGGRDTQYF. CDR3 coding DNA: TGCGCCAGCAGCCCCGCGGGGGGGCGGGATACGCAGTATTTT.

CDR3 sequence reads: CASSIKGARGLGYTF. The CDR3 coding sequence is TGTGCCAGTAGTATAAAGGGGGCTCGAGGGTTGGGCTACACCTTC. The genes are TRBV19 and TRBJ1-2, with 7 positions matching TRBD1. The V gene end was trimmed by 2 bases and the J gene end by 8 bases; junction bases not matched to a gene: 11. Germline lookup yields CDR1 LNHDA and CDR2 SQIVND (reference sequence). CDR3 length equals 15 residues.